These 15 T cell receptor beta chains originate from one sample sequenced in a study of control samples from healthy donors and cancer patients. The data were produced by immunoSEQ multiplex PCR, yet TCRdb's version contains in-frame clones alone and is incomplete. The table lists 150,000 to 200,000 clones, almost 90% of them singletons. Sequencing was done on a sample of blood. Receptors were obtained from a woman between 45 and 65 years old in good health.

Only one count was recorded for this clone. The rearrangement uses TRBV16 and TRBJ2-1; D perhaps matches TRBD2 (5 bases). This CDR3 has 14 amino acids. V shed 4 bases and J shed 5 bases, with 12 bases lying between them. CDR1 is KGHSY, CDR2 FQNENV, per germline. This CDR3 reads CASSLTPGDNEQFF. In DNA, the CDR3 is TGTGCCAGCAGCCTAACACCCGGGGACAATGAGCAGTTCTTC.

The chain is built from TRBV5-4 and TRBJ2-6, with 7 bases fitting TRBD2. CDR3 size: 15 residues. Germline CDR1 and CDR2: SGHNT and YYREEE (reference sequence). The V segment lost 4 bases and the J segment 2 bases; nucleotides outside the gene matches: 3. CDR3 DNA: TGTGCCAGCAGCCCGGCGGGGGCTGGGGCCAACGTCCTGACTTTC. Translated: CASSPAGAGANVLTF.

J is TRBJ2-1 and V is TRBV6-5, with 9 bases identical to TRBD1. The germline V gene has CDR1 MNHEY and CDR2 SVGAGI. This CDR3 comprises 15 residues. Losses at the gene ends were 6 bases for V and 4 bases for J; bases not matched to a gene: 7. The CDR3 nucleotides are TGTGCCAGCAGGTCCGGGACAGGGCTTTACAATGAGCAGTTCTTC. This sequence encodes CASRSGTGLYNEQFF.

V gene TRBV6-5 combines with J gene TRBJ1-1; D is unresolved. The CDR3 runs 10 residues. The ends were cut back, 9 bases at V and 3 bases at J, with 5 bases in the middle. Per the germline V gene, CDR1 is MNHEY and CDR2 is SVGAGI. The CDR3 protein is CASCYTEAFF. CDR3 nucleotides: TGTGCCAGTTGTTACACTGAAGCTTTCTTT.

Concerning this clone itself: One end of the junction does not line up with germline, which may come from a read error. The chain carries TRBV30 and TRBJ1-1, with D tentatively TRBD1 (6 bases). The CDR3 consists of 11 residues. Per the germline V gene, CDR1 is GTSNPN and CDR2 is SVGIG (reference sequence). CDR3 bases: TGTGCCGGGAGGGGGTTCGCTGAAGCTTTCTTT. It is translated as CAGRGFAEAFF.

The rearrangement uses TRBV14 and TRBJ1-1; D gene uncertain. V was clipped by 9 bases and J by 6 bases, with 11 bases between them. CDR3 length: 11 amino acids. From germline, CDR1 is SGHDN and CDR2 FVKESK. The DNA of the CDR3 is TGTGCCAGAAAATTGACCGCTGAAGCTTTCTTT. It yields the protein CARKLTAEAFF.

This CDR3 is CASSDPQGSYGYTF. CDR3 nucleotides: TGTGCCAGCAGTGACCCGCAGGGAAGCTATGGCTACACCTTC. The rearrangement joins TRBV25-1 to TRBJ1-2, with a tentative D call TRBD1 (5 bases). Germline V gene sequence: CDR1 MGHDK, CDR2 SYGVNS. The CDR3 contains 14 residues. With 3 bases removed from V and 4 bases from J, the gap between germline ends came to 12 bases.

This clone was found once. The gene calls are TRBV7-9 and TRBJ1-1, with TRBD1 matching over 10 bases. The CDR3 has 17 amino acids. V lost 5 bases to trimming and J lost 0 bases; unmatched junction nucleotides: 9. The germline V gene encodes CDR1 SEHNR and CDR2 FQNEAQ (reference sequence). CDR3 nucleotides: TGTGCCAGCAGCGGGGGACAGGGGAGGCGTATGAACACTGAAGCTTTCTTT. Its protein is CASSGGQGRRMNTEAFF.

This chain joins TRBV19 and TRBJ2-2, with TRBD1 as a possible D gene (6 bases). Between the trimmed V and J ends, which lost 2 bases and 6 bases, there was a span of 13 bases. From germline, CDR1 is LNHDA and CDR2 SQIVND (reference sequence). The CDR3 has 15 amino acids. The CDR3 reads CASSILRQGPGELFF. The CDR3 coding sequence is TGTGCCAGTAGTATACTCAGGCAGGGGCCCGGGGAGCTGTTTTTT.

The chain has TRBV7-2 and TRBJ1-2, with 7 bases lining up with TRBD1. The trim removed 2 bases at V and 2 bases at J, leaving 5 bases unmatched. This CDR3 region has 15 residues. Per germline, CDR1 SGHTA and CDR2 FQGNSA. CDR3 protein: CASSLLRTGNYGYTF. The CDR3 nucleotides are TGTGCCAGCAGCTTACTAAGGACAGGAAACTATGGCTACACCTTC.

The CDR3 region is CASTDPGQTSVQYF. DNA for the CDR3: TGTGCCAGCACAGACCCAGGACAGACTTCGGTGCAGTACTTC. The J gene is TRBJ2-7, the V gene TRBV3-1 (or the pseudogene TRBV3-2); D might be TRBD1 (6 bases). Germline CDR1 is LGHDT and CDR2 is YNNKEL (reference sequence). The CDR3 contains 14 residues. Trimming pared 7 bases from V and 9 bases from J, leaving 22 bases between.

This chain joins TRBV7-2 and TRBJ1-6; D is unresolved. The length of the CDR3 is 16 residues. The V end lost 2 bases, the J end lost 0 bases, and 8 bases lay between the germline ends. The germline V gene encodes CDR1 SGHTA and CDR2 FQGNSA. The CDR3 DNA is TGTGCCAGCAGCTTACAGGCGAGCTCCTATAATTCACCCCTCCACTTT. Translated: CASSLQASSYNSPLHF.

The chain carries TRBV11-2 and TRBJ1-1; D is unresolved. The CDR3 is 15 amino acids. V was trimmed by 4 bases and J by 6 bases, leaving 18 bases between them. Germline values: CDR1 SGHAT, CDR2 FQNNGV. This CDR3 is CASSSSPSMAAEAFF. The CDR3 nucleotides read TGTGCCAGCAGCTCTTCTCCTTCAATGGCGGCTGAAGCTTTCTTT.

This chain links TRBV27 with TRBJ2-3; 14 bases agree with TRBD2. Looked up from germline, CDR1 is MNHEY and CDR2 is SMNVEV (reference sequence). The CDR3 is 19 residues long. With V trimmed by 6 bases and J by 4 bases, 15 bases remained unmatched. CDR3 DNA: TGTGCCAGCAGCCAGCCTCCGGGACTAGCGGGAGATTCTGCAGATACGCAGTATTTT. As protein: CASSQPPGLAGDSADTQYF.

This CDR3 is CASSQQGSQETQYF. As DNA, the CDR3 is TGTGCCAGCAGTCAACAGGGGTCCCAAGAGACCCAGTACTTC. The V and J genes are TRBV2 and TRBJ2-5; the match to TRBD1 covers 7 bases. CDR1 is SNHLY, CDR2 FYNNEI, per germline. This CDR3 contains 14 residues. V lost 5 bases to trimming and J lost 1 base; unmatched junction nucleotides: 4.